Listed below are T cell receptor beta chains from one sample, sequenced in a study of Graves' ophthalmopathy and Graves' hyperthyroidism. TCRdb processed the multiplex PCR reads anew with MiXCR; each CDR3 protein has one entry. This sample has about 740,000 distinct CDR3 sequences, with roughly 41% found just once. The specimen sequenced was peripheral blood. These receptors all stem from an adult man with Graves' ophthalmopathy. The CDR3 runs from the conserved cysteine through the conserved F or W. A D gene is named only where the DNA matches it firmly. Clone size is shown for a subset of rows, as once, few, many or a class of expanded clone.

v_call: TRBV12-3/TRBV12-4; j_call: TRBJ2-5; clone_size: .; d_call: TRBD1; cdr3_nt: TGTGCCAGCAGTCTGGGACAGGGGATAGGAGAGACCCAGTACTTC; cdr3_aa: CASSLGQGIGETQYF
v_call: TRBV6-5; j_call: TRBJ1-1; clone_size: .; d_call: TRBD1; cdr3_nt: TGTGCCAGCACCGAGACAGGGGCGAACACTGAAGCTTTCTTT; cdr3_aa: CASTETGANTEAFF
v_call: TRBV25-1; j_call: TRBJ2-2; clone_size: .; d_call: .; cdr3_nt: TGTGCCAGCAGTGAAGCGTCCGTGACCGGGGAGCTGTTTTTT; cdr3_aa: CASSEASVTGELFF
v_call: TRBV19; j_call: TRBJ2-7; clone_size: .; d_call: .; cdr3_nt: TGTGCCAGTAGTAATCAGGCTTCCTACGAGCAGTACTTC; cdr3_aa: CASSNQASYEQYF
v_call: TRBV12-3/TRBV12-4; j_call: TRBJ1-6; clone_size: few; d_call: .; cdr3_nt: TGTGCCAGCAGTTTAGCTTCCAGTTCACCCCTCCACTTT; cdr3_aa: CASSLASSSPLHF
v_call: TRBV7-2; j_call: TRBJ2-7; clone_size: many; d_call: .; cdr3_nt: TGTGCCAGCAGCTTTACAGGAGGCCTCTACGAGCAGTACTTC; cdr3_aa: CASSFTGGLYEQYF
v_call: TRBV16; j_call: TRBJ1-2; clone_size: many; d_call: .; cdr3_nt: TGTGCCAGCAGCCCCGGGGGGGGCTACACCTTC; cdr3_aa: CASSPGGGYTF
v_call: TRBV7-9; j_call: TRBJ2-7; clone_size: many; d_call: .; cdr3_nt: TGTGCCAGCAGCACGGACCGGCGGGACTACGAGCAGTACTTC; cdr3_aa: CASSTDRRDYEQYF
v_call: TRBV2; j_call: TRBJ2-7; clone_size: .; d_call: TRBD2; cdr3_nt: TGTGCCAGCAGTGTGAGACTAGCGGCCTACGAGCAGTACTTC; cdr3_aa: CASSVRLAAYEQYF
v_call: TRBV12-5; j_call: TRBJ1-2; clone_size: few; d_call: .; cdr3_nt: TGTGCTAGTGGTCGACTAGGGGCCGACACCTTC; cdr3_aa: CASGRLGADTF
v_call: TRBV6-1; j_call: TRBJ1-2; clone_size: .; d_call: .; cdr3_nt: TGTGCCAGCAGTGAAGAGCTCATCTATGGCTACACCTTC; cdr3_aa: CASSEELIYGYTF
v_call: TRBV29-1; j_call: TRBJ2-7; clone_size: many; d_call: .; cdr3_nt: TGCAGCGCCAGGGACGGACCCTACGAGCAGTACTTC; cdr3_aa: CSARDGPYEQYF
v_call: TRBV29-1; j_call: TRBJ1-1; clone_size: .; d_call: .; cdr3_nt: TGCAGCTCGACCAGAGGCACTGAAGCTTTCTTT; cdr3_aa: CSSTRGTEAFF
v_call: TRBV7-2; j_call: TRBJ2-3; clone_size: once; d_call: TRBD2; cdr3_nt: TGTGCCAGCAGCCCCCGGGGACGCGGGACTAGCGGTAGAAAGGATACGCAGTATTTT; cdr3_aa: CASSPRGRGTSGRKDTQYF
v_call: TRBV29-1; j_call: TRBJ2-7; clone_size: .; d_call: .; cdr3_nt: TGCAGCGTTAGTGGGGGGTTGACTGACGGTCCACACGAGCAGTACTTC; cdr3_aa: CSVSGGLTDGPHEQYF
v_call: TRBV2; j_call: TRBJ2-5; clone_size: few; d_call: .; cdr3_nt: TGTGCCAGCAGTGTAGTTATGGGGGGCGAGACCCAGTACTTC; cdr3_aa: CASSVVMGGETQYF
v_call: TRBV10-3; j_call: TRBJ2-5; clone_size: many; d_call: TRBD1; cdr3_nt: TGTGCCATCCGGACAGGTCAACAAGAGACCCAGTACTTC; cdr3_aa: CAIRTGQQETQYF
v_call: TRBV20-1; j_call: TRBJ2-5; clone_size: few; d_call: TRBD2; cdr3_nt: TGCAGTGCTAGTGGGACTAGCCCAGGGGAGACCCAGTACTTC; cdr3_aa: CSASGTSPGETQYF
v_call: TRBV9; j_call: TRBJ2-7; clone_size: few; d_call: TRBD2; cdr3_nt: TGTGCCAGCAGCCCGGGCGGGGGAGACGAGCAGTACTTC; cdr3_aa: CASSPGGGDEQYF
v_call: TRBV20-1; j_call: TRBJ2-5; clone_size: many; d_call: .; cdr3_nt: TGCAGTGCTAGAGACCTGACAGACGTTCAAGAGACCCAGTACTTC; cdr3_aa: CSARDLTDVQETQYF
v_call: TRBV29-1; j_call: TRBJ2-7; clone_size: few; d_call: .; cdr3_nt: TGCAGCGTTGATCAGGGTTCTGGGAGCTACGAGCAGTACTTC; cdr3_aa: CSVDQGSGSYEQYF
v_call: TRBV10-2; j_call: TRBJ1-6; clone_size: many; d_call: .; cdr3_nt: TGCGCCAGCCGAGGCAGCTCCTATAATTCACCCCTCCACTTT; cdr3_aa: CASRGSSYNSPLHF
v_call: TRBV10-3; j_call: TRBJ1-1; clone_size: many; d_call: .; cdr3_nt: TGTGCCATCAGACCCGTGGGGGACACTGAAGCTTTCTTT; cdr3_aa: CAIRPVGDTEAFF
v_call: TRBV24-1; j_call: TRBJ1-5; clone_size: .; d_call: TRBD1; cdr3_nt: TGTGCCACCAGACAGACAGGGGGAGAGACCCAGCATTTT; cdr3_aa: CATRQTGGETQHF
v_call: TRBV20-1; j_call: TRBJ2-7; clone_size: once; d_call: TRBD1; cdr3_nt: TGCAGTGCTAGTTGGACAGGTTCCGTCAGCGAGCAGTACTTC; cdr3_aa: CSASWTGSVSEQYF
v_call: TRBV9; j_call: TRBJ2-7; clone_size: .; d_call: .; cdr3_nt: TGTGCCAGCAGCGAAAGGTCGGGTTACGAGCAGTACTTC; cdr3_aa: CASSERSGYEQYF
v_call: TRBV15; j_call: TRBJ1-1; clone_size: .; d_call: TRBD1; cdr3_nt: TGTGCCACCACTCCCGGGACAGGGGTTTTCTTT; cdr3_aa: CATTPGTGVFF
v_call: TRBV7-2; j_call: TRBJ2-5; clone_size: .; d_call: TRBD2; cdr3_nt: TGTGCCAGCAGCTCAGTAGCGGGCGAGGAGACCCAGTACTTC; cdr3_aa: CASSSVAGEETQYF